This T cell receptor beta chain is from a study of cytomegalovirus exposure and HLA in healthy donors. The study's findings and limits: The records held CMV serostatus as the only immune exposure information.

Germline loops: CDR1 SGDLS, CDR2 YYNGEE. This CDR3 has 16 amino acids. V shed 4 bases and J 4 bases; nucleotides not matched to a gene: 14. Regarding this clone: Its antigen is unidentified.

The PCR employed 60 Vbeta primers together with 13 Jbeta primers. Sequenced by immunoSEQ multiplex PCR; TCRdb stores in-frame clones only, minus some. The sample has 120,000 to 150,000 clones, roughly 87% seen once. This receptor was taken from a woman in her 40s in good health and CMV-seronegative. The chain joins TRBV9 to TRBJ2-7; TRBD2 agrees at 7 bases. Sample: PBMCs. The CDR3 DNA follows: TGTGCCAGCAGCCCCAGAGGGGAAGGGAGGGGTTACGAGCAGTACTTC. It translates to CASSPRGEGRGYEQYF.